A single sample is the source of the 8 T cell receptor beta chains below, sequenced in a study of T cells in Graves' hyperthyroidism and ophthalmopathy. Using RNA transcripts as the source, TCR beta CDR3 regions were amplified. Carried out on the TCR CDR3, a first-round RT-PCR used the HTBI primer set. MiXCR, run by TCRdb on the multiplex PCR reads, gives a single entry per CDR3 protein. The sample shows fewer than 350,000 distinct CDR3 sequences, less than 20% of them seen only once. Sequenced input: blood. These receptors originate from a man aged 50-59 years with Graves' ophthalmopathy.

This clonotype was observed at least ten times. The V and J genes are TRBV30 and TRBJ1-4; no clear D gene. Trimming removed 2 bases from V and 5 bases from J, with 3 bases in between. CDR1 and CDR2 from the germline V gene are GTSNPN and SVGIG (reference sequence). The CDR3 is 11 amino acids. CDR3 in amino acids: CAWSLNEKLFF. The DNA of the CDR3 is TGTGCCTGGAGTCTGAATGAAAAACTGTTTTTT.

The V call is TRBV12-3 or TRBV12-4, the J call TRBJ2-1; possible D gene TRBD2, 5 bases. This CDR3 spans 13 amino acids. V lost 7 bases to trimming and J lost 8 bases, with 15 bases between them. The CDR3 DNA follows: TGTGCCAGCACTCTCTCGGGGTGGGATGAGCAGTTCTTC. Residues: CASTLSGWDEQFF.

The rearrangement joins TRBV29-1 to TRBJ2-3; the match to TRBD2 covers 10 bases. Losses at the gene ends were 5 bases for V and 1 base for J; bases not matched to a gene: 6. CDR3 length: 15 residues. Germline loops: CDR1 SQVTM, CDR2 ANQGSEA. The CDR3 is CSVLPSGSRTDTQYF. The CDR3 DNA reads TGCAGCGTTTTACCTAGCGGGAGCCGCACAGATACGCAGTATTTT.

This clonotype was picked up a small number of times. This rearrangement joins TRBV5-1 to TRBJ2-7; the match to TRBD1 covers 10 bases. Germline V gene sequence: CDR1 SGHRS, CDR2 YFSETQ. This CDR3 has 14 residues. Trimming at V came to 7 bases and at J to 6 bases, leaving 10 bases not matched to a gene. DNA for the CDR3: TGCGCCAGCTCCCAGGGGGGACAGGGGCGCGAGCAGTACTTC. Translation: CASSQGGQGREQYF.

Remarks on this clonotype: With a much larger clone just one base away, this may be a read error. It is likely a read error, because the conserved phenylalanine at the end of the CDR3 is missing. V usage is TRBV3-1 and J usage is TRBJ1-2, with 8 bases matching TRBD1. The CDR3 runs to 17 residues. J gave up 6 bases and V 3 bases, and 15 bases lay outside the gene matches. Germline loops: CDR1 LGHDT, CDR2 YNNKEL (reference sequence). CDR3 protein: CASSQLGQGARDHGYTL. The CDR3 nucleotides read TGTGCCAGCAGCCAGTTGGGGCAGGGGGCGCGGGATCATGGCTACACCCTC.

The chain combines TRBV4-1 with TRBJ1-5, with D tentatively TRBD1 (5 bases). CDR1 is MGHRA and CDR2 is YSYEKL in the germline V gene. This CDR3 is built from 19 residues. Trimming stripped 4 bases from V and 2 bases from J, with 24 bases between. The CDR3 sequence: CASSPKYVPVGTGNQPQHF. In DNA, the CDR3 is TGCGCCAGCAGCCCTAAGTATGTACCTGTCGGGACGGGCAATCAGCCCCAGCATTTT.

The chain has TRBV7-8 and TRBJ1-1, with 8 positions matching TRBD1. The J segment lost 5 bases and the V segment lost 6 bases, leaving 8 bases of the junction unmatched. Per germline, CDR1 SGHVS and CDR2 FQNEAQ. The CDR3 length is 14 residues. The CDR3 bases are TGTGCCAGCAGAAATTTCGACAGGGGAACTGAAGCTTTCTTT. Translating it yields CASRNFDRGTEAFF.

This clonotype was counted only a few times. V usage is TRBV2 and J usage is TRBJ2-5, with TRBD2 as a possible D gene (5 bases). Germline V gene lookup returns CDR1 SNHLY and CDR2 FYNNEI. V was shortened by 6 bases and J by 3 bases, with 8 bases between the two germline ends. The CDR3 loop spans 12 amino acids. The CDR3 DNA reads as TGTGCCAGCAGGCTAGCTGAAGAGACCCAGTACTTC. Its protein is CASRLAEETQYF.